The clone carrying this TCR beta chain was recorded once. This sample was included in a study of blood T cell repertoires in COVID-19. Study at large: Researchers got acute and convalescent COVID-19 samples from the United States, Italy and Spain. Sources were T cells, B-cell-depleted T cells, or PBMCs; the material itself was cDNA or gDNA.

As originally analysed: Amplified reference gene primers provided the basis for estimating nucleated cell counts. The table came from immunoSEQ multiplex PCR; TCRdb's copy has only in-frame clones and leaves some out. D and trimming come from the DNA, and the V and J calls and clone size come from that table. The profile covers 60,000 to 70,000 clones, with 70% to 85% appearing a single time and under 50% taken by the ten largest. The CDR3 runs to 13 residues. Germline lookup yields CDR1 WSHSY and CDR2 SAAADI. V was clipped by 7 bases and J by 5 bases; unmatched bases: 7. Sample: peripheral blood. This clonotype was obtained from a human donor in a cohort sampled during active COVID-19. J is TRBJ2-7 and V is TRBV10-2; 8 bases agree with TRBD2. In DNA form, the CDR3 reads TGCGCCAGCACCTGGGGAGCGGGGGACGAGCAGTACTTC. It encodes CASTWGAGDEQYF.